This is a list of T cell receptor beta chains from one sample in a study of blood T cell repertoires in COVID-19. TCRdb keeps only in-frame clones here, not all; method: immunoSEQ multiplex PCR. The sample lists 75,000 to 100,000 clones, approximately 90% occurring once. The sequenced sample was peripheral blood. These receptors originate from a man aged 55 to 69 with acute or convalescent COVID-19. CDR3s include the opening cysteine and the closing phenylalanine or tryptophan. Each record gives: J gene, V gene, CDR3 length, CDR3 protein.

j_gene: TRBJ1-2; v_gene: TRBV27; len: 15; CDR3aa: CASSLTPGGSYGYTF
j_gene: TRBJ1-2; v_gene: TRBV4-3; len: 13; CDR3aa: CASSQDRRVGYTF
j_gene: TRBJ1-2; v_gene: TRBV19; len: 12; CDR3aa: CASSIPGYGYTF
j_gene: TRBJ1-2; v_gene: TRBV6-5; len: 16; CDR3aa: CASSLSYRDRARGYTF
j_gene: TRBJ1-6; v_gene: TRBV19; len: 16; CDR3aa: CASSPQGESYNSPLHF
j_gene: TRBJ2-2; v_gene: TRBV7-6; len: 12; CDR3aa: CASSSEGGELFF
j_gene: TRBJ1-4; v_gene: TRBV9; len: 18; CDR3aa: CASSLRDSRPATNEKLFF
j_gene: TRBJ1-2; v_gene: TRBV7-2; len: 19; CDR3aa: CASSLPKNRGRVVDYGYTF
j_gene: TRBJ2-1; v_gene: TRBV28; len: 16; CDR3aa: CASRDGGTLPYNEQFF
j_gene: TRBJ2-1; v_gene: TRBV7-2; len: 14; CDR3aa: CASSFRAGANEQFF
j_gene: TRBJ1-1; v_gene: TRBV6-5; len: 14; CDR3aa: CASRIGQINTEAFF
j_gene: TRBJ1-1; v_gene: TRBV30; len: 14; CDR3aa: CAWNRDRAPTEAFF
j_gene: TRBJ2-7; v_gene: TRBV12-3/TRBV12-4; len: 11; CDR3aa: CASGESYEQYF
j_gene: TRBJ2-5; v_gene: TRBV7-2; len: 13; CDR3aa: CASSFSYQETQYF
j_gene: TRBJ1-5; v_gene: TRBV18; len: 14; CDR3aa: CASSPYRGGQPQHF
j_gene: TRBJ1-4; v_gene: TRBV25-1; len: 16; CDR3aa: CASSGAPGQGGEKLFF
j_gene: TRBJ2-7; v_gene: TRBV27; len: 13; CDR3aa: CASSLSTSSEQYF
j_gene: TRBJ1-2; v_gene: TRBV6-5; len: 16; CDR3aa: CASSFSAERQPYGYTF
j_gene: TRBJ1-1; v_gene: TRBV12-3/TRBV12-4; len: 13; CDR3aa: CASSLSPTVEAFF
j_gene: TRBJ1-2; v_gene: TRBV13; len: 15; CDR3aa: CASSPTDRANYGYTF
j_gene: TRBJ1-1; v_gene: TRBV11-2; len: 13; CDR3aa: CASSFGPQIEAFF
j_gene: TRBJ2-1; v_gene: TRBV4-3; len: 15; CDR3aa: CASSQGQDGSNEQFF
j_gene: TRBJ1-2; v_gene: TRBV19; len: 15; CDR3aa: CASSIAPGPNYGYTF
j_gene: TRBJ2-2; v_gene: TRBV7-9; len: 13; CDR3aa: CASSLLVTGELFF
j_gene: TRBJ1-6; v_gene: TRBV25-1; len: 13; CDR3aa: CASSGQGNSPLHF
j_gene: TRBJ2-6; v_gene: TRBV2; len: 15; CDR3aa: CASSVIASGANVLTF
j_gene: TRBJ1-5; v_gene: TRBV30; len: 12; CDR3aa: CAWSVGEEPQHF
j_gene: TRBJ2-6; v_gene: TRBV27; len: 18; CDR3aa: CASSPRQGKASGANVLTF
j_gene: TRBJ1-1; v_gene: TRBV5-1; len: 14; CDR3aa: CASSSLDRRTEAFF
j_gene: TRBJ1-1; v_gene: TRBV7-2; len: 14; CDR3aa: CASSPGAGNTEAFF
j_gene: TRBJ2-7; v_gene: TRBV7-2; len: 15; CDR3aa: CASSLGLAAAYEQYF
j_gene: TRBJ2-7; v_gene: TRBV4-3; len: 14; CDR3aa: CASSQGQGVYEQYF
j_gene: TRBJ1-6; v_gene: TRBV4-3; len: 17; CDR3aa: CASSQNLGQGLSSPLHF
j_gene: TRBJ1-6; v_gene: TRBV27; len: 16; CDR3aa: CASRKEGATYNSPLHF
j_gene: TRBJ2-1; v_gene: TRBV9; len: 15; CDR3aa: CASSDRDSSHNEQFF
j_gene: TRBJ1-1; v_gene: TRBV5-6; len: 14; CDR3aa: CASSFGRQGTEAFF
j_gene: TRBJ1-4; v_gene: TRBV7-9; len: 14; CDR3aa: CASSSTGGDEKLFF
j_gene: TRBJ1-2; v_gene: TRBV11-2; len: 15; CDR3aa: CASSLTDRANYGYTF
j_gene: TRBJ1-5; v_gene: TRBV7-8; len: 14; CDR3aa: CASSSTRVGQPQHF
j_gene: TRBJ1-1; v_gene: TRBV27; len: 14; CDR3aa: CASSLTTVNTEAFF
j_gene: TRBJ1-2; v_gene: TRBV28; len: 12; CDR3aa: CATGTGVYGYTF
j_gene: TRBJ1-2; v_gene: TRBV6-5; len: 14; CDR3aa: CASSYSNSNYGYTF
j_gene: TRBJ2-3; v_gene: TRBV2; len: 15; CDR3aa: CASSETSGRTDTQYF
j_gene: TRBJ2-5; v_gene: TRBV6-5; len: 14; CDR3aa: CASITGGQEETQYF
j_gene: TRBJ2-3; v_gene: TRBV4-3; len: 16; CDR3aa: CASSRTGLEGGDTQYF
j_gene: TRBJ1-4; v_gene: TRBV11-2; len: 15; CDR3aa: CASSLGGSPNEKLFF
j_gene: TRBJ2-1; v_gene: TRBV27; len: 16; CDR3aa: CASSLGSGAGGNEQFF
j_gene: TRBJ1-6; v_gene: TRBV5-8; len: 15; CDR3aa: CASSLARGPRSPLHF
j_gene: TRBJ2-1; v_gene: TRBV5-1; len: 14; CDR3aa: CASSLERQDNEQFF
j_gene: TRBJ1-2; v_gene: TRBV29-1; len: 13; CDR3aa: CSVLPGQGEGDTF
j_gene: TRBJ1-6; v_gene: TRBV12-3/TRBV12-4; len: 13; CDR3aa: CASSLSPYSPLHF
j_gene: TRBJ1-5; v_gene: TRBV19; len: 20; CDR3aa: CASSIVVSGLGGKSNQPQHF
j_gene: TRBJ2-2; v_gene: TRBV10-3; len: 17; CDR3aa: CAISATSGGTNTGELFF